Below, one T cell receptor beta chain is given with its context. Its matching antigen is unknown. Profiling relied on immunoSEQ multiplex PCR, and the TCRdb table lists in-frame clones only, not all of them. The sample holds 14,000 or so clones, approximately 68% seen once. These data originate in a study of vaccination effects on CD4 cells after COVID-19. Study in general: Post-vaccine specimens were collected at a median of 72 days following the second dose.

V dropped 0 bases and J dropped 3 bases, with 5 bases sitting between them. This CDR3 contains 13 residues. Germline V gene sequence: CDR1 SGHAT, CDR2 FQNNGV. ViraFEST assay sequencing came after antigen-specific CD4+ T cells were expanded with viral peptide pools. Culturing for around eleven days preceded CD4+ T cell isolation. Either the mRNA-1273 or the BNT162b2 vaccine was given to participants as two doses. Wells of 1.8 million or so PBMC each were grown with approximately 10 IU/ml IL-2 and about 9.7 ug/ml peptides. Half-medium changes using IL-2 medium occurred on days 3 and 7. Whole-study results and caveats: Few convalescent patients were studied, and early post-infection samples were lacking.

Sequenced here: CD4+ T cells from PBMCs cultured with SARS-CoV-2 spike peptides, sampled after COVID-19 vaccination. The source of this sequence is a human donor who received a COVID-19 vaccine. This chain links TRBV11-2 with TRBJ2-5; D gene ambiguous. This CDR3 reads CASSLDGEETQYF. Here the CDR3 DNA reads TGTGCCAGCAGCTTAGATGGGGAAGAGACCCAGTACTTC.